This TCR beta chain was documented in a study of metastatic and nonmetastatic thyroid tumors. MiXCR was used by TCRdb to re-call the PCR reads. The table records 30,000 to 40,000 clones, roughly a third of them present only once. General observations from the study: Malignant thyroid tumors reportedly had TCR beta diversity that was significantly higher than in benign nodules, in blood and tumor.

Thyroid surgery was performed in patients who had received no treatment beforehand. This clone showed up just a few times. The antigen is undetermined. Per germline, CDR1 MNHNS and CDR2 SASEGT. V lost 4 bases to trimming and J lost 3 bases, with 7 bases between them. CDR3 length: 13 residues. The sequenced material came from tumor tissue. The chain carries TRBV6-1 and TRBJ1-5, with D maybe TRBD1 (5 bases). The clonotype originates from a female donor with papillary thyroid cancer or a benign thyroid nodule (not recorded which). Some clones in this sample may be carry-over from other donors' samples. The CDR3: CASSAGPNQPQHF. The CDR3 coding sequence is TGTGCCAGCAGTGCAGGGCCCAATCAGCCCCAGCATTTT.